Included here is one T cell receptor (beta chain) sequence, with context. Measured with immunoSEQ multiplex PCR; TCRdb has only the in-frame clones, and not every one. The sample contains some 760,000 clones, 70% to 90% of which appear only once. These data belong to a study of shared T cell receptors in the human thymus. Trimming stripped 7 bases from V and 4 bases from J, with 26 bases between. The CDR3 is 18 amino acids. Germline V CDR1 and CDR2: LNHDA, SQIVND (reference sequence). These same records also appear under a second study, on human thymus T cells.

The sequence derives from a girl younger than two with a congenital heart defect. The sample taken for sequencing was thymocytes. The chain joins TRBV19 to TRBJ1-5; D unclear. The CDR3 nucleotides read TGTGCCAGTACAAATCCGGGGAAAACGACCCCTGGGAATCAGCCCCAGCATTTT. Amino acid sequence: CASTNPGKTTPGNQPQHF.